This TCR beta chain was captured by sequencing in a study of blood T cell repertoires in COVID-19 (dated by TCRdb to 2020 to 2022). About the investigation overall: Samples covering the acute and convalescent phases of COVID-19 were provided by collaborators in the United States, Italy and Spain. The material from the prospective study consisted of cDNA or gDNA derived from T cells, B-cell-depleted T cells, or PBMCs. Deeply sampled blood TCRbeta repertoires from subjects exposed to, actively infected with, or recovered from COVID-19 were included in the dataset. The repertoires were made available in a free public database intended to serve as a resource for research on the immune response to SARS-CoV-2. Samples came from the ongoing ImmuneRACE study (first 160 participants) plus 1,254 subjects from 6 global collaborators. A de-identified subject ID, COVID-19 status, age in years and sex were almost always included in the sample metadata. Where HLA class I and class II types were available, the types were taken from metadata supplied by the sample provider, not from assay-based typing.

TCRbeta CDR3 regions were amplified from genomic DNA by means of the immunoSEQ Assay, a bias-controlled multiplex PCR. Turning to the authors' computational methods: Within the assay, amplification of reference gene primers was used to estimate how many nucleated cells each sample contained. Sequence reads were collapsed and filtered to measure the absolute abundance of every unique TCRbeta CDR3 rearrangement. Productive Simpson clonality was computed per sample as the square root of Simpson's diversity index over productive rearrangements. The clones in this table, taken by TCRdb from immuneACCESS, are in-frame only. Not every clone is retained; where verified, under half of the shortfall comes from an unresolved V gene, and the cause of the rest is unknown. The DNA was the basis for D and trimming; V, J and clone size are from that table. This sample lists about 65,000 clones; around four fifths were detected once. The top ten hold 14% to 15% of the sample.

Whole blood was collected in K2EDTA tubes by collaborating institutions according to the institutions' own protocols. For TCRbeta analysis, collaborator samples were shipped as frozen whole blood, as isolated PBMCs, or as DNA extracted from either sample type. Trimming removed 2 bases from V and 6 bases from J, leaving 20 bases between the germline ends. The CDR3, from cysteine to phenylalanine, totals 17 residues. Solely the CDR3 DNA is kept, with 51 bases framed from the first base. Looking up the germline V gene yields CDR1 KGHDR and CDR2 SFDVKD. Of note for this clone: Its antigen remains undetermined. It has no much larger one-base neighbor in the sample; base qualities were not kept.

Findings and caveats that apply to the study as a whole: How much clinical and demographic metadata was included differed by source and by participant, and the metadata was provided uncurated.

Material: peripheral blood. The sequence was obtained from a man of 80 years or more with acute or convalescent COVID-19. The chain uses TRBV24-1 and TRBJ2-3, and TRBD2 may be the D gene, going by 7 matching bases. The DNA sequence is TGTGCCACCAGTGATTCAGAGGGGGGGACCGTATCGGATACGCAGTATTTT. Translated, this is CATSDSEGGTVSDTQYF.